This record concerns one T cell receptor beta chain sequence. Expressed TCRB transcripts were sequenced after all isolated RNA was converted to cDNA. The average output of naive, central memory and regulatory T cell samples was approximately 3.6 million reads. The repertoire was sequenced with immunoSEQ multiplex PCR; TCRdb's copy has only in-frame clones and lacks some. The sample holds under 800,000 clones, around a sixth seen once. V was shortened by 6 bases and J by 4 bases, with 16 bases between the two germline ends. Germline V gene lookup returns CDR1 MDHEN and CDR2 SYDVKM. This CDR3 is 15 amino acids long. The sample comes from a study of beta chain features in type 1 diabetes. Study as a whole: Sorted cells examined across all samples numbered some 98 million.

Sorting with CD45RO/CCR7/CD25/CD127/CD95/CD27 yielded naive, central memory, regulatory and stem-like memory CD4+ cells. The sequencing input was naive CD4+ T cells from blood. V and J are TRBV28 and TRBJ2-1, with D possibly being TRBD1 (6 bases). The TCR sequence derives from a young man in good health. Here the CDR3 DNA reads TGTGCCAGCAGCGAGGACAGACCGCCATACAATGAGCAGTTCTTC. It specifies CASSEDRPPYNEQFF.